Below, 22 T cell receptor beta chains from the same sample are listed, as sequenced in a study of blood T cells in healthy people across ages. For the second PCR, which ran for roughly 7 to 11 cycles, a sample-barcoded 5' primer and a J-beta primer mix were used. TCRdb reanalysed the 5' RACE reads using MiXCR and keeps one entry per CDR3 protein. The profile shows 800,000 to 1,300,000 distinct CDR3 sequences, less than 25% of them singletons. This same sample was also taken into another study, of T cells of mothers and their children.

Sequences were obtained from blood. These receptors were obtained from a girl aged 2 to 9 in good health.

This chain connects TRBV27 to TRBJ2-1; D not resolved. Germline V lookup: CDR1 MNHEY, CDR2 SMNVEV (reference sequence). CDR3 length: 15 amino acids. V shed 5 bases and J shed 3 bases, with 14 bases lying between them. This chain's CDR3 is CASSPFSELYNEQFF. CDR3 nucleotide sequence: TGTGCCAGCAGTCCTTTCAGCGAACTCTACAATGAGCAGTTCTTC.

The V gene is TRBV12-5, the J gene TRBJ1-1; no clear D. V was cut by 7 bases and J by 4 bases, with 37 bases left in between. Germline assignment: CDR1 LGHNT and CDR2 FRNRAP. CDR3 size: 21 residues. The chain's CDR3 is CASAGGQKSSAPRLFRTEAFF. The CDR3 DNA reads as TGTGCTAGTGCCGGTGGGCAGAAATCCTCAGCCCCAAGATTGTTTCGCACTGAAGCTTTCTTT.

The J gene is TRBJ1-2, the V gene TRBV7-9; the D is unclear. The V gene's germline CDR1 is SEHNR and CDR2 FQNEAQ (reference sequence). V was cut by 9 bases and J by 8 bases, with 25 bases left in between. CDR3 length equals 15 residues. The CDR3 DNA sequence: TGTGCCAGTTCAATGGCATTGGAAGGCACGTTGGGCTACACCTTC. Residues: CASSMALEGTLGYTF.

The V gene is TRBV3-1, the J gene TRBJ2-3; TRBD2 might be the D (5 bases). The germline V and J ends were trimmed by 0 bases and 3 bases, with 16 bases remaining between them. The CDR3 runs 17 residues. CDR1 LGHDT and CDR2 YNNKEL come from the germline V gene (reference sequence). CDR3 region: CASSQEPSRTFTDTQYF. CDR3 in DNA: TGTGCCAGCAGCCAAGAACCTAGCAGAACCTTTACAGATACGCAGTATTTT.

This clonotype turned up a few times. The chain joins TRBV28 to TRBJ1-4, with D hard to call. CDR1 is MDHEN, CDR2 SYDVKM, per germline. V gave up 11 bases and J gave up 4 bases, with 14 bases separating them. This CDR3 comprises 13 residues. The CDR3 region is CAVQPGFNEKLFF. Written as DNA, the CDR3 is TGTGCCGTCCAGCCGGGGTTTAATGAAAAACTGTTTTTT.

The rearrangement joins TRBV4-1 to TRBJ2-5; D not resolved. CDR3 length: 16 amino acids. With 4 bases removed from V and 1 base from J, the gap between germline ends came to 16 bases. The germline gives CDR1 MGHRA, CDR2 YSYEKL. In DNA form, the CDR3 reads TGCGCCAGCAGCCTATGGCCCGGGCCCTCCCAAGAGACCCAGTACTTC. Encoded protein: CASSLWPGPSQETQYF.

This clonotype has a handful of counts. CDR3 amino acids: CSVTSHEQFF. The CDR3 bases are TGCAGCGTGACTAGTCATGAGCAGTTCTTC. The rearrangement links TRBV29-1 to TRBJ2-1; perhaps TRBD2 as D (6 bases). This CDR3 comprises 10 residues. The germline V gene has CDR1 SQVTM and CDR2 ANQGSEA. The V end was cut by 6 bases, the J end by 8 bases, with 8 bases between.

The chain carries TRBV11-2 and TRBJ1-2; D perhaps matches TRBD1 (6 bases). This CDR3 is 14 amino acids long. The V end was cut by 5 bases, the J end by 5 bases, with 15 bases between. Germline V gene data show CDR1 as SGHAT and CDR2 as FQNNGV. Here the CDR3 DNA reads TGTGCCAGCAGCGGGCAGGGGCTTATGTATGGCTACACCTTC. Its protein product is CASSGQGLMYGYTF.

V gene TRBV27 combines with J gene TRBJ1-2, with D maybe TRBD1 (5 bases). V was trimmed by 0 bases and J by 7 bases, leaving 21 bases between them. The length of the CDR3 is 17 residues. The germline CDR1 and CDR2 sequences are MNHEY and SMNVEV (reference sequence). The CDR3 region has the DNA TGTGCCAGCAGTTTATCGTATGGCAGGGATAGTAGAGGTGGCTACACCTTC. This gives the protein CASSLSYGRDSRGGYTF.

The rearrangement uses TRBV27 and TRBJ1-4; D unresolved. From germline, CDR1 is MNHEY and CDR2 SMNVEV (reference sequence). V was trimmed by 5 bases and J by 14 bases, leaving 24 bases between them. CDR3 length: 15 residues. The CDR3 loop reads CASSPLPRHLDYLFF. The CDR3 nucleotides read TGTGCCAGCAGTCCACTCCCGCGGCACCTAGACTATCTGTTTTTT.

As to this clonotype: Given the absence of the conserved phenylalanine or tryptophan at the CDR3 end, a read error is likely. The limits of the CDR3 on the DNA are not certain, so only TCRdb's listed CDR3 is given. J is TRBJ2-1 and V is TRBV12-3 or TRBV12-4; TRBD2, as called in the table, went unchecked against the DNA. With termini counted, the CDR3 has 19 amino acids. This CDR3 is CASSPWTSGGARSYNEQCC.

The rearrangement joins TRBV4-3 to TRBJ1-2, with D perhaps TRBD1 (6 bases). The CDR3 sequence is 13 residues long. Trimming pared 3 bases from V and 4 bases from J, leaving 9 bases between. Germline lookup yields CDR1 LGHNA and CDR2 YSLEER. The CDR3 DNA follows: TGCGCCAGCAGCCACGACAGGTCCTATGGCTACACCTTC. Its protein is CASSHDRSYGYTF.

The rearrangement links TRBV7-3 to TRBJ1-1, with D possibly TRBD1 on 6 matching bases. This CDR3 is 15 amino acids long. V gave up 4 bases and J gave up 5 bases, with 17 bases separating them. Germline V gene sequence: CDR1 SGHTA, CDR2 FQGTGA. The CDR3 protein is CASSSDGGATTEAFF. CDR3 nucleotide sequence: TGTGCCAGCAGCTCCGACGGGGGGGCAACGACTGAAGCTTTCTTT.

This chain links TRBV12-5 with TRBJ1-2; TRBD1 matches at 7 bases. CDR3 size: 15 residues. Germline values: CDR1 LGHNT, CDR2 FRNRAP. Unmatched junction bases numbered 5, after V lost 4 bases and J lost 0 bases. The CDR3: CASGSGDSPNYGYTF. The CDR3 DNA reads TGTGCTAGTGGTTCGGGGGACAGTCCTAACTATGGCTACACCTTC.

This clonotype was seen a few times. The chain recombines TRBV12-3 or TRBV12-4 with TRBJ2-5; tentatively, D is TRBD1 (7 bases). Trimming cost V 5 bases and J 5 bases, with 21 bases left between them. The CDR3 runs 16 residues. The CDR3 coding sequence is TGTGCCAGCAGTCTAATGGGACAGATAGGGGGGGAGACCCAGTACTTC. This sequence encodes CASSLMGQIGGETQYF.

The table lists this clonotype with a few counts. The chain links TRBV7-2 to TRBJ2-4; possibly TRBD2 for D (6 bases). CDR1 SGHTA and CDR2 FQGNSA come from the germline V gene. The CDR3 covers 13 residues. V lost 5 bases and J lost 7, with 12 bases in between. The CDR3 protein is CASSIRDSNIQYF. The CDR3, as DNA: TGTGCCAGCAGCATCCGGGACTCCAACATTCAGTACTTC.

The chain is built from TRBV7-2 and TRBJ2-4; D is unresolved. This CDR3 is 15 amino acids long. V lost 0 bases to trimming and J lost 0 bases, with 6 bases between them. Germline lookup yields CDR1 SGHTA and CDR2 FQGNSA. The CDR3 nucleotides read TGTGCCAGCAGCTTAGCGTCCACAGCCAAAAACATTCAGTACTTC. Amino acids: CASSLASTAKNIQYF. The full variable domain, rest sourced from reference TRBV7-2 and TRBJ2-4, is GAGVSQSPSNKVTEKGKDVELRCDPISGHTALYWYRQSLGQGLEFLIYFQGNSAPDKSGLPSDRFSAERTGGSVSTLTIQRTQQEDSAVYLCASSLASTAKNIQYFGAGTRLSVL.

This clonotype was found a few times. One end of the junction varies from germline; a read error may be responsible. The V and J genes are TRBV27 and TRBJ2-7; the D is unclear. CDR3 length: 13 amino acids. The V gene's germline CDR1 is MNHEY and CDR2 SMNVEV (reference sequence). CDR3 sequence reads: CASSLFDSYEQYF. DNA of the CDR3: TGTGCCAGTAGTTTATTCGACTCCTACGAGCAGTACTTC.

This clonotype was counted a few times. The chain uses TRBV11-2 and TRBJ2-7; 9 nucleotides match TRBD1. The junction had 9 bases not matched to a gene; V was cut back by 6 bases and J by 3 bases. The CDR3 contains 15 residues. Germline loops: CDR1 SGHAT, CDR2 FQNNGV. DNA of the CDR3: TGTGCCAGCAGACGCCCTCGGGACAGGGTCTACGAGCAGTACTTC. Translated, it gives CASRRPRDRVYEQYF.

This clonotype was seen a few times. The chain combines TRBV20-1 with TRBJ2-1; no firm D call. Trimming removed 6 bases from V and 9 bases from J, with 12 bases in between. CDR1 is DFQATT and CDR2 is SNEGSKA in the germline V gene (reference sequence). The CDR3 is 11 amino acids. CDR3 nucleotides: TGCAGTGCAAAGCGAGTAGGTGAGCAGTTCTTC. Encoded protein: CSAKRVGEQFF.

This clonotype was observed many times. The V call is TRBV20-1, the J call TRBJ2-5, with 7 bases identical to TRBD1. The tail of the sequence fits TRBJ2-7 better, so the J call may be wrong. This CDR3 contains 14 residues. The germline V gene encodes CDR1 DFQATT and CDR2 SNEGSKA (reference sequence). The CDR3, as DNA: TGCAGTGCTAGAGGGACAGGCCTTGGCTACGAGCAGTACTTC. Amino acids: CSARGTGLGYEQYF.

This clonotype came up a few times. J is TRBJ2-2 and V is TRBV5-1, with TRBD1 matching 9 bases. The junction had 7 bases not matched to a gene; V was cut back by 0 bases and J by 4 bases. This CDR3 has 17 residues. Germline V lookup: CDR1 SGHRS, CDR2 YFSETQ. CDR3 nucleotides: TGCGCCAGCAGCTTGGCCCCCGACAGGGGGGTCACCGGGGAGCTGTTTTTT. Translating it yields CASSLAPDRGVTGELFF.